This entry concerns a single TCR beta chain. The ends were cut back, 0 bases at V and 3 bases at J, with 24 bases in the middle. CDR1 and CDR2 (germline): LNHDA, SQIVND (reference sequence). The CDR3 loop spans 20 amino acids. The sample belongs to a study of shared clonotypes between healthy human individuals. Sequencing was performed with immunoSEQ multiplex PCR; in TCRdb, only in-frame clones are kept and a portion is missing. The data show some 1,400,000 clones, 96% seen once. This receptor was obtained from a man younger than 45 in good health. The source material was naive CD4+ T cells sorted from blood. Subset meaning: CD45RA+ positively selected. V usage is TRBV19 and J usage is TRBJ1-5; the D gene is possibly TRBD1 (6 bases). The CDR3 protein is CASSIEGGIFPTVSNQPQHF. The CDR3 region has the DNA TGTGCCAGTAGTATAGAAGGGGGGATTTTTCCGACCGTTTCCAATCAGCCCCAGCATTTT.